The text below deals with one T cell receptor (beta chain). In the same sample, other DNA sequences code for this CDR3. The data derive from a study of Ad26.COV2.S vaccination and SARS-CoV-2 variants. Documented treatment: some 20 received Ad26.COV2.S at low or high dose, single or two shots; five or six received placebo; per-sample allocation not given. Specimens were obtained on day 63 following the first vaccine or placebo injection. TCRdb's table, derived via immunoSEQ multiplex PCR, lists solely in-frame clones and lacks some. The sample includes some 640,000 clones, about 90% of them seen just once. Material: peripheral blood, obtained in a trial of Ad26.COV2.S vaccine versus placebo. This TCR came from a person aged 18-60 years who received the Ad26.COV2.S COVID-19 vaccine or a placebo.

CDR3 nucleotides: TGTGCCAGCGGAGGCTCTGGAAACACCATATATTTT. Translation: CASGGSGNTIYF. The chain combines TRBV6-5 with TRBJ1-3; D remains unclear. The CDR3 length is 12 residues. The V end was cut by 8 bases, the J end by 0 bases, with 5 bases between. Germline loops: CDR1 MNHEY, CDR2 SVGAGI.